A single T cell receptor (beta chain) is shown here with its context. Sequencing used immunoSEQ multiplex PCR; TCRdb keeps in-frame clones, though not all of them. The table has about 240,000 clones, about 82% seen once. These data come from a study of blood T cell repertoires in COVID-19. Background on the study: Material from acute and convalescent COVID-19 was sourced from the United States, Italy and Spain. Sample material is recorded as cDNA or gDNA derived from T cells, B-cell-depleted T cells, or PBMCs.

Sequencing was performed on peripheral blood. The sequence was collected from an elderly man with acute or convalescent COVID-19.

The CDR3 bases are TGTGCCAGTAGTTCCGCGACGGGACAGGTGGGATGGGACAGCAATCAGCCCCAGCATTTT. The encoded protein is CASSSATGQVGWDSNQPQHF. The chain has TRBV19 and TRBJ1-5; TRBD1 matches 8 bases. Trimming took 5 bases from V and 1 from J; bases not matched to a gene: 19. The germline gives CDR1 LNHDA, CDR2 SQIVND (reference sequence). The CDR3 loop spans 20 amino acids. The full variable domain, completed using reference TRBV19 and TRBJ1-5, is DGGITQSPKYLFRKEGQNVTLSCEQNLNHDAMYWYRQDPGQGLRLIYYSQIVNDFQKGDIAEGYSVSREKKESFPLTVTSAQKNPTAFYLCASSSATGQVGWDSNQPQHFGDGTRLSIL.